This T cell receptor beta chain came from a study of T cells in tuberculosis. About the study: In South Africa, adults with active tuberculosis were compared with IGRA-negative and latently infected IGRA-positive adolescents.

Trimming removed 4 bases from V and 2 bases from J, with 22 bases in between. Germline V gene sequence: CDR1 ENHRY, CDR2 SYGVKD. The CDR3 runs 18 residues. Documented time point: new active TB diagnosis, blood taken before or within 7 days of starting treatment. TCRdb keeps only in-frame clones here, not all; method: immunoSEQ multiplex PCR. The sample holds under 40,000 clones; roughly 83% are singletons and the top ten take more than 4%. The specimen comprised PBMCs, sampled at tuberculosis diagnosis. The TCR comes from an adult with tuberculosis. The J gene is TRBJ2-3, the V gene TRBV10-3, with a tentative D call TRBD1 (6 bases). DNA of the CDR3: TGTGCCATCAGTGGGGGAAAGGGGGTCATGGGCCACACAGATACGCAGTATTTT. Its protein product is CAISGGKGVMGHTDTQYF.